One sample yielded the 27 T cell receptor beta chains listed below, sequenced in a study of shared T cell receptors in the human thymus. Profiled with immunoSEQ multiplex PCR; TCRdb holds only in-frame clones, not every one. The sample lists 700,000 or so clones; approximately 85% were seen once. These same records also appear under a second study, on human thymus T cells.

Material: thymocytes. Receptors originate from a girl under three years old with a congenital heart defect.

This chain links TRBV5-6 with TRBJ1-2, with a tentative D call TRBD1 (5 bases). This CDR3 comprises 16 residues. Germline V CDR1 and CDR2: SGHDT, YYEEEE. V was pared by 2 bases and J by 5 bases, with 19 bases between. The CDR3 sequence: CASSLVSSGTGYGYTF. CDR3 DNA sequence: TGTGCCAGCAGCTTAGTGTCATCCGGGACTGGTTATGGCTACACCTTC. The whole variable domain, remainder taken from reference TRBV5-6 and TRBJ1-2, is DAGVTQSPTHLIKTRGQQVTLRCSPKSGHDTVSWYQQALGQGPQFIFQYYEEEERQRGNFPDRFSGHQFPNYSSELNVNALLLGDSALYLCASSLVSSGTGYGYTFGSGTRLTVV.

J is TRBJ1-2 and V is TRBV14; 7 nucleotides agree with TRBD1. Germline lookup yields CDR1 SGHDN and CDR2 FVKESK. Trimming at V came to 4 bases and at J to 2 bases, leaving 16 bases not matched to a gene. CDR3 size: 18 residues. The CDR3 bases are TGTGCCAGCAGCCCGTTGTCGGTTAGGGGGCTACCGAACTATGGCTACACCTTC. This gives the protein CASSPLSVRGLPNYGYTF.

V and J are TRBV7-2 and TRBJ1-2; 10 nucleotides align to TRBD1. The ends lost 11 bases at V and 7 bases at J; junction bases unmatched: 16. The CDR3 totals 15 residues. Germline CDR1 is SGHTA and CDR2 is FQGNSA. The chain's CDR3 is CAGKTGGTFSPGYTF. The DNA of the CDR3 is TGTGCCGGAAAGACAGGGGGCACATTTTCCCCTGGCTACACCTTC.

The chain joins TRBV6-5 to TRBJ2-5, with D possibly being TRBD1 (6 bases). The V and J ends lost 5 bases and 1 base respectively, with 8 bases between them. From germline, CDR1 is MNHEY and CDR2 SVGAGI. The CDR3 spans 13 residues. This chain's CDR3 is CASSQQGQETQYF. DNA of the CDR3: TGTGCCAGCAGTCAACAGGGCCAAGAGACCCAGTACTTC.

This clone occurred once. The chain is built from TRBV7-6 and TRBJ1-1, with 7 bases lining up with TRBD1. From germline, CDR1 is SGHVS and CDR2 FNYEAQ. With 4 bases clipped from V and 8 bases from J, the junction kept 7 bases outside the gene matches. CDR3 size: 13 residues. CDR3 DNA sequence: TGTGCCAGCAGCTCGGACAACAGGGGAGAAGCTTTCTTT. This gives the protein CASSSDNRGEAFF. The variable domain in full, with the rest retrieved from reference TRBV7-6 and TRBJ1-1, is GAGVSQSPRYKVTKRGQDVALRCDPISGHVSLYWYRQALGQGPEFLTYFNYEAQQDKSGLPNDRFSAERPEGSISTLTIQRTEQRDSAMYRCASSSDNRGEAFFGQGTRLTVV.

The V and J genes are TRBV2 and TRBJ2-4, with 9 bases identical to TRBD2. Looked up from germline, CDR1 is SNHLY and CDR2 is FYNNEI. With V trimmed by 6 bases and J by 0 bases, 12 bases remained unmatched. This CDR3 is built from 18 residues. The CDR3 DNA sequence: TGTGCCAGCAGCAATAGGGCGGGGGGGATACTAGCCAAAAACATTCAGTACTTC. This translates into CASSNRAGGILAKNIQYF.

Here the CDR3 reads CASSVQGQDYGYTF. The CDR3 nucleotides are TGTGCCAGTAGTGTACAGGGGCAGGACTATGGCTACACCTTC. The chain uses TRBV19 and TRBJ1-2; 7 bases are shared with TRBD1. Germline V gene sequence: CDR1 LNHDA, CDR2 SQIVND (reference sequence). V gave up 5 bases and J gave up 3 bases; unmatched junction bases: 6. CDR3 size: 14 residues.

V and J are TRBV14 and TRBJ2-7; no definite D call. Trimming pared 0 bases from V and 4 bases from J, leaving 7 bases between. The V gene's germline CDR1 is SGHDN and CDR2 FVKESK. The CDR3 extends over 13 amino acids. CDR3 residues: CASSQDIQYEQYF. DNA for the CDR3: TGTGCCAGCAGCCAAGACATCCAGTACGAGCAGTACTTC.

CDR3 DNA sequence: TGTGCCATCAGTGCACCCAGTCCCGGGACAGGGGTTAATGGCTACACCTTC. Its translation is CAISAPSPGTGVNGYTF. J is TRBJ1-2 and V is TRBV10-3; 10 positions agree with TRBD1. Germline CDR1 ENHRY, CDR2 SYGVKD. The CDR3 contains 17 residues. V shed 4 bases, J shed 6 bases, and the junction held 14 bases outside the gene matches.

The chain uses TRBV6-1 and TRBJ2-3; 7 bases match TRBD2. This CDR3 has 16 residues. CDR1 MNHNS and CDR2 SASEGT come from the germline V gene. With 0 bases clipped from V and 5 bases from J, the junction kept 8 bases outside the gene matches. CDR3 DNA: TGTGCCAGCAGTGAAGCGCCCAGCGGGGAGCAAGATACGCAGTATTTT. Translated: CASSEAPSGEQDTQYF.

V gene TRBV18 combines with J gene TRBJ1-1; 9 bases match TRBD1. The length of the CDR3 is 17 residues. V trimming: 2 bases; J trimming: 4 bases; junction bases outside the gene matches: 11. From germline, CDR1 is KGHSH and CDR2 LQKENI. Here the CDR3 reads CASSPGRDRVGSTEAFF. The CDR3 nucleotides read TGTGCCAGCTCACCAGGCCGGGACAGGGTCGGGAGCACTGAAGCTTTCTTT.

This rearrangement joins TRBV10-3 to TRBJ2-1; 12 bases fit TRBD1. Germline loops: CDR1 ENHRY, CDR2 SYGVKD. V shed 11 bases and J 6 bases; nucleotides not matched to a gene: 5. The CDR3 spans 13 residues. The CDR3 loop reads CALGTGGSNEQFF. The CDR3 DNA reads as TGTGCCCTCGGGACAGGGGGCAGCAATGAGCAGTTCTTC.

This sequence joins TRBV7-2 and TRBJ2-3, with D possibly being TRBD2 (5 bases). This CDR3 is built from 15 residues. CDR1 and CDR2 (germline): SGHTA, FQGNSA. V lost 4 bases, J lost 8 bases, and 19 bases lay in between. Here the CDR3 reads CASSSPPWARGTQYF. CDR3 nucleotide sequence: TGTGCCAGCAGCTCCCCCCCCTGGGCCCGGGGTACGCAGTATTTT.

The chain employs TRBV6-6 and TRBJ1-1; 8 bases fit TRBD1. This CDR3 contains 15 residues. CDR1 and CDR2 (germline): MNHNY, SVGAGI (reference sequence). With V trimmed by 6 bases and J by 1 base, 7 bases remained unmatched. CDR3: CASSTGQGGNTEAFF. In DNA, the CDR3 is TGTGCCAGCAGCACCGGACAGGGTGGGAACACTGAAGCTTTCTTT.

The genes are TRBV6-5 and TRBJ2-7; 8 bases agree with TRBD1. Germline CDR1 reads MNHEY; CDR2 reads SVGAGI. Losses at the gene ends were 5 bases for V and 5 bases for J; bases not matched to a gene: 5. The CDR3 is made up of 13 amino acids. DNA for the CDR3: TGTGCCAGCAGTGGAGGACAGGGAAACGAGCAGTACTTC. Translation: CASSGGQGNEQYF.

The J gene is TRBJ2-3, the V gene TRBV7-9; 10 nucleotides align to TRBD2. Germline CDR1 reads SEHNR; CDR2 reads FQNEAQ (reference sequence). The CDR3 spans 15 residues. V was clipped by 5 bases and J by 3 bases; unmatched bases: 5. CDR3 protein: CASSSTSGVTDTQYF. CDR3 bases: TGTGCCAGCAGCAGCACTAGCGGGGTGACAGATACGCAGTATTTT.

The rearrangement joins TRBV7-9 to TRBJ2-7, with D perhaps matching TRBD1 (5 bases). The CDR3 has 15 amino acids. The V and J ends lost 2 bases and 2 bases respectively, with 13 bases between them. Looked up from germline, CDR1 is SEHNR and CDR2 is FQNEAQ (reference sequence). The CDR3 nucleotides read TGTGCCAGCAGCTTATTGTCAGGGATCCCCTACGAGCAGTACTTC. Residues: CASSLLSGIPYEQYF. Complete variable domain (other parts from reference TRBV7-9 and TRBJ2-7): DTGVSQNPRHKITKRGQNVTFRCDPISEHNRLYWYRQTLGQGPEFLTYFQNEAQLEKSRLLSDRFSAERPKGSFSTLEIQRTEQGDSAMYLCASSLLSGIPYEQYFGPGTRLTVT.

The chain combines TRBV28 with TRBJ1-4, with D perhaps matching TRBD1 (5 bases). V lost 0 bases to trimming and J lost 10 bases, with 15 bases between them. This CDR3 has 15 amino acids. Per germline, CDR1 MDHEN and CDR2 SYDVKM. The CDR3 sequence: CASSLCWGVQGKLFF. CDR3 DNA: TGTGCCAGCAGTTTATGCTGGGGGGTTCAGGGAAAACTGTTTTTT. The variable domain in full, with the rest retrieved from reference TRBV28 and TRBJ1-4, is DVKVTQSSRYLVKRTGEKVFLECVQDMDHENMFWYRQDPGLGLRLIYFSYDVKMKEKGDIPEGYSVSREKKERFSLILESASTNQTSMYLCASSLCWGVQGKLFFGSGTQLSVL.

This chain links TRBV5-5 with TRBJ2-7; 8 nucleotides agree with TRBD2. V shed 4 bases, J shed 0 bases, and the junction held 15 bases outside the gene matches. There are 18 residues in the CDR3. The germline CDR1 and CDR2 sequences are SGHKS and YYEKEE (reference sequence). The CDR3 reads CASSPMGAGGTRSYEQYF. For the CDR3, the DNA is TGTGCCAGCAGCCCCATGGGGGCGGGGGGAACCCGCTCCTACGAGCAGTACTTC.

V and J are TRBV7-2 and TRBJ1-3; 12 bases map to TRBD1. The V segment lost 6 bases and the J segment 2 bases; nucleotides outside the gene matches: 11. The CDR3 has 18 residues. Germline loops: CDR1 SGHTA, CDR2 FQGNSA. The CDR3 loop reads CASRIGGTGGAPGNTIYF. CDR3 nucleotide sequence: TGTGCCAGCAGGATAGGGGGGACAGGGGGCGCCCCTGGAAACACCATATATTTT.

The chain employs TRBV9 and TRBJ2-1, with TRBD2 identical over 10 bases. The trim removed 0 bases at V and 0 bases at J, leaving 6 bases unmatched. CDR1 and CDR2 from the germline V gene are SGDLS and YYNGEE. CDR3 length equals 18 residues. In DNA, the CDR3 is TGTGCCAGCAGCGTAGAGTCGCCTAGCGGGAGCTCCTACAATGAGCAGTTCTTC. This sequence encodes CASSVESPSGSSYNEQFF.

This chain links TRBV5-5 with TRBJ1-5; 9 nucleotides match TRBD1. The V gene's germline CDR1 is SGHKS and CDR2 YYEKEE (reference sequence). V shed 4 bases and J 6 bases; nucleotides not matched to a gene: 8. The CDR3 is 15 amino acids. CDR3 bases: TGTGCCAGCAGCCAAGACAGGGGGAGAAGTCAGCCCCAGCATTTT. This encodes CASSQDRGRSQPQHF.

The rearrangement joins TRBV2 to TRBJ1-5; D may be TRBD1 (5 bases). The germline V and J ends were trimmed by 1 base and 0 bases, with 10 bases remaining between them. The CDR3 runs to 16 residues. CDR1 and CDR2 from the germline V gene are SNHLY and FYNNEI. CDR3: CASSEGRATSNQPQHF. DNA of the CDR3: TGTGCCAGCAGTGAAGGCAGGGCGACTAGCAATCAGCCCCAGCATTTT.

This chain connects TRBV19 to TRBJ2-7, with 8 nucleotides matching TRBD1. This CDR3 is built from 14 residues. Trimming cost V 3 bases and J 4 bases; bases outside gene matches: 5. The germline V gene has CDR1 LNHDA and CDR2 SQIVND (reference sequence). CDR3 DNA: TGTGCCAGTAGTATCGGGGACAGGCGGTACGAGCAGTACTTC. Encoded protein: CASSIGDRRYEQYF.

The chain couples TRBV15 to TRBJ1-2; D unresolved. The CDR3 sequence is 15 residues long. V was pared by 0 bases and J by 8 bases, with 16 bases between. Germline V gene data show CDR1 as LNHNV and CDR2 as YYDKDF (reference sequence). CDR3 sequence reads: CATSRDKSSNEGYTF. CDR3 DNA: TGTGCCACCAGCAGAGATAAAAGTTCCAATGAGGGCTACACCTTC.

This chain uses TRBV6-1 with TRBJ1-1; 9 bases map to TRBD1. The V segment lost 4 bases and the J segment 1 base; nucleotides outside the gene matches: 4. CDR3 length: 15 amino acids. Germline CDR1 and CDR2: MNHNS and SASEGT. In DNA form, the CDR3 reads TGTGCCAGCAGTGCACAGGGGGCTGGGAACACTGAAGCTTTCTTT. Its protein is CASSAQGAGNTEAFF.

This clone turned up a few times. This chain links TRBV27 with TRBJ1-1; 10 positions agree with TRBD1. CDR1 is MNHEY and CDR2 is SMNVEV in the germline V gene (reference sequence). With V trimmed by 7 bases and J by 4 bases, 9 bases remained unmatched. This CDR3 has 15 amino acids. CDR3 DNA: TGTGCCAGCACATCCACCGGGACAGGGGCCACTGAAGCTTTCTTT. Translating gives CASTSTGTGATEAFF.